What follows describes a single TCR beta chain. The data are from a study of blood T cell repertoires in COVID-19. On the study more broadly: The samples span acute and convalescent COVID-19 from the United States, Italy and Spain. T cells, B-cell-depleted T cells, or PBMCs supplied cDNA or gDNA.

Using immunoSEQ multiplex PCR, the repertoire was profiled, and TCRdb retains in-frame clones only, with some absent. The sample yields about 330,000 clones, roughly nine tenths seen once. Germline V gene data show CDR1 as LNHDA and CDR2 as SQIVND (reference sequence). The CDR3 consists of 15 residues. The trim removed 3 bases at V and 2 bases at J, leaving 6 bases unmatched. This TCR came from a woman aged 30 to 39 who had recovered from COVID-19. The rearrangement joins TRBV19 to TRBJ2-7; 8 bases align to TRBD1. The sequenced material came from PBMCs or T cells enriched from blood (not recorded which). This chain's CDR3 is CASSITGTGPYEQYF. The CDR3 DNA follows: TGTGCCAGTAGTATTACCGGGACAGGACCCTACGAGCAGTACTTC.